This T cell receptor beta chain was captured by sequencing in a study of T cell repertoires in cytomegalovirus infection. Turning to the study itself: Carrying CMV and the relevant HLA type showed in public TCR beta signatures. Findings and caveats of the study: In two of eight donors, the top clonotype was HLA-C-restricted CMV-specific.

TCRdb reprocessed the reads via MiXCR and lists one record per CDR3 protein. Of some 150,000 distinct CDR3 sequences in the sample, around a quarter are singletons; the top ten hold approximately 10%. As concerns this clonotype: Its antigen remains unknown.

CDR3 length equals 16 residues. J gave up 3 bases and V 4 bases, and 6 bases lay outside the gene matches. Germline lookup yields CDR1 MDHEN and CDR2 SYDVKM. The rearrangement joins TRBV28 to TRBJ2-3; TRBD2 matches at 11 bases. The sequencing input was PBMCs. The TCR originated in a human donor in good health (CMV status not recorded). Some clones in this sample may be carry-over from other donors' samples. CDR3: CASSWGLAAGTDTQYF. DNA of the CDR3: TGTGCCAGCAGTTGGGGACTAGCGGCTGGAACAGATACGCAGTATTTT.